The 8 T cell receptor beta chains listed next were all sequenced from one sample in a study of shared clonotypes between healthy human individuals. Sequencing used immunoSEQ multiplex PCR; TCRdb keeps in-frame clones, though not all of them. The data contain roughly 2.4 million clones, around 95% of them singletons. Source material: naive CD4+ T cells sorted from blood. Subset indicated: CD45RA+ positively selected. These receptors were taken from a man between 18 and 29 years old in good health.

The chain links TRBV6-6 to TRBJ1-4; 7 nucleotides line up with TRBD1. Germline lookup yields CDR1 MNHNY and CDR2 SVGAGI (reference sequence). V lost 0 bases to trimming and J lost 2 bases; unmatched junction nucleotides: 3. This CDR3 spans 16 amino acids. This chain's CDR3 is CASSYSLGGTNEKLFF. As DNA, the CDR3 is TGTGCCAGCAGTTACTCCCTAGGGGGCACTAATGAAAAACTGTTTTTT.

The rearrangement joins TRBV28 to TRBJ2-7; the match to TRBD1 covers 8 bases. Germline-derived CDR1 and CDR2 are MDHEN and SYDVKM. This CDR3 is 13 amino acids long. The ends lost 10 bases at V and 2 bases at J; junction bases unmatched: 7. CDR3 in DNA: TGTGCCACATTGACAGGGGTGACCTACGAGCAGTACTTC. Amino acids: CATLTGVTYEQYF.

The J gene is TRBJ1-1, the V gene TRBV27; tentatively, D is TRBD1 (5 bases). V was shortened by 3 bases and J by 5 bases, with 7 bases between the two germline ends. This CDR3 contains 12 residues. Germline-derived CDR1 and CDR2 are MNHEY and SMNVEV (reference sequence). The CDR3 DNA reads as TGTGCCAGCAGTTTCTCAGGGACTGAAGCTTTCTTT. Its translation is CASSFSGTEAFF.

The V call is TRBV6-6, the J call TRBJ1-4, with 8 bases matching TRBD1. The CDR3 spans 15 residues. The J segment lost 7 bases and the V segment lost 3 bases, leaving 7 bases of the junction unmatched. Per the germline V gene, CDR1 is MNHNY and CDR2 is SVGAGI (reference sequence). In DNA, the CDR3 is TGTGCCAGCAGTTATAACTCAGGGGGCGGTGAAAAACTGTTTTTT. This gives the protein CASSYNSGGGEKLFF.

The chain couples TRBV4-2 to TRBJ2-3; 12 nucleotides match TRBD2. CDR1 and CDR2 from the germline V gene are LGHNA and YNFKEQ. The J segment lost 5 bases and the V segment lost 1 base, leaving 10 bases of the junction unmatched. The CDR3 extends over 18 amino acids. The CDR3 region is CASSQVASGGEGGDTQYF. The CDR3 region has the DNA TGTGCCAGCAGCCAAGTGGCTAGCGGGGGGGAGGGCGGAGATACGCAGTATTTT.

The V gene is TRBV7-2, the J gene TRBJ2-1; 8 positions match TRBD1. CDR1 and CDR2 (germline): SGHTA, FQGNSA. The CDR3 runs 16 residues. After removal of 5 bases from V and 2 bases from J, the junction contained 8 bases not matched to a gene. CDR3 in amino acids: CASSAKTGAPYNEQFF. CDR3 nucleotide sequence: TGTGCCAGCAGCGCAAAGACAGGGGCTCCCTACAATGAGCAGTTCTTC.

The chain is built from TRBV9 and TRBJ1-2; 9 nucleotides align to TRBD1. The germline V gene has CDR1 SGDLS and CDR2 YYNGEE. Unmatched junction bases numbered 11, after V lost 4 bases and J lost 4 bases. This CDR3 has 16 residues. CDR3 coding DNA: TGTGCCAGCAGCACCCGGGACAGGGAGAAAGGCTATGGCTACACCTTC. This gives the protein CASSTRDREKGYGYTF.

This CDR3 is CASSRQGKTDTQYF. CDR3 nucleotides: TGTGCCAGCAGCCGGCAGGGGAAAACAGATACGCAGTATTTT. The genes are TRBV2 and TRBJ2-3, with a weak D call TRBD1 (6 bases). V was shortened by 6 bases and J by 3 bases, with 13 bases between the two germline ends. This CDR3 is built from 14 residues. Germline V gene sequence: CDR1 SNHLY, CDR2 FYNNEI.